What follows are 31 T cell receptor beta chains derived from one specimen sequenced in a study of shared clonotypes between healthy human individuals. Repertoires were generated with immunoSEQ multiplex PCR, while TCRdb's copy carries only in-frame clones and drops some. Of about 110,000 clones in the sample, about 62% are singletons; the top ten hold under 30%. Input material: memory CD8+ T cells sorted from blood. Subset reported: CD45RO+ cells pooled with CCR7-negative TemRA cells. The receptor source for this set is a woman aged 25 to 45 in good health.

The rearrangement uses TRBV19 and TRBJ2-7; D unresolved. Germline V gene data show CDR1 as LNHDA and CDR2 as SQIVND (reference sequence). This CDR3 spans 15 amino acids. Trimming took off 4 bases at V and 0 bases at J, with 13 bases between the two ends. CDR3 bases: TGTGCCAGTAGTAGTGAACATACTTCCTCCTACGAGCAGTACTTC. Its protein is CASSSEHTSSYEQYF.

This sequence joins TRBV6-4 and TRBJ2-1; TRBD1 matches at 9 bases. V was pared by 2 bases and J by 9 bases, with 8 bases of the junction left unmatched. The CDR3 is made up of 15 amino acids. Looked up from germline, CDR1 is MRHNA and CDR2 is SNTAGT. The CDR3 loop reads CASSDDRGSGGEQFF. The CDR3 nucleotides read TGTGCCAGCAGTGACGACAGGGGGAGTGGTGGTGAGCAGTTCTTC.

V usage is TRBV5-1 and J usage is TRBJ2-7; 10 bases match TRBD2. After removal of 1 base from V and 2 bases from J, the junction contained 3 bases not matched to a gene. The CDR3 runs to 15 residues. Germline values: CDR1 SGHRS, CDR2 YFSETQ. CDR3 region: CASSLKSGRAYEQYF. Here the CDR3 DNA reads TGCGCCAGCAGCTTGAAAAGCGGGAGGGCCTACGAGCAGTACTTC.

The chain employs TRBV4-1 and TRBJ2-7, with 7 positions matching TRBD2. This CDR3 contains 14 residues. The junction had 4 bases not matched to a gene; V was cut back by 4 bases and J by 1 base. CDR1 and CDR2 (germline): MGHRA, YSYEKL. CDR3 sequence reads: CASSPRDYSYEQYF. The CDR3 nucleotides are TGCGCCAGCAGCCCCCGGGACTATTCCTACGAGCAGTACTTC.

The genes are TRBV2 and TRBJ2-3, with TRBD2 matching over 14 bases. The V segment lost 2 bases and the J segment 10 bases; nucleotides outside the gene matches: 5. The CDR3 contains 15 residues. CDR1 and CDR2 from the germline V gene are SNHLY and FYNNEI. The CDR3 protein is CASSETGLAGVAQYF. CDR3 coding DNA: TGTGCCAGCAGTGAAACGGGACTAGCGGGAGTGGCGCAGTATTTT.

The chain combines TRBV2 with TRBJ2-7; 8 bases line up with TRBD2. The CDR3 loop spans 12 amino acids. Trimming took 11 bases from V and 1 from J; bases not matched to a gene: 4. CDR1 is SNHLY, CDR2 FYNNEI, per germline. The CDR3 is CAGTSGSYEQYF. CDR3 in DNA: TGTGCCGGAACTAGCGGATCCTACGAGCAGTACTTC. Supplemented by reference TRBV2 and TRBJ2-7, the full variable domain reads EPEVTQTPSHQVTQMGQEVILRCVPISNHLYFYWYRQILGQKVEFLVSFYNNEISEKSEIFDDQFSVERPDGSNFTLKIRSTKLEDSAMYFCAGTSGSYEQYFGPGTRLTVT.

This clone was detected ten times or more. The chain recombines TRBV6-4 with TRBJ2-3, with 7 bases aligning to TRBD2. The J segment lost 0 bases and the V segment lost 3 bases, leaving 0 bases of the junction unmatched. The CDR3 runs 14 residues. Germline values: CDR1 MRHNA, CDR2 SNTAGT. DNA for the CDR3: TGTGCCAGCAGTGAGCGGGGGAGCACAGATACGCAGTATTTT. Translated: CASSERGSTDTQYF.

The chain combines TRBV6-6 with TRBJ2-7; D gene uncertain. The length of the CDR3 is 13 residues. Germline V gives CDR1 MNHNY, CDR2 SVGAGI (reference sequence). The germline V and J ends were trimmed by 5 bases and 3 bases, with 11 bases remaining between them. The CDR3, as DNA: TGTGCCAGCAGTGTCCGGGCCTTCTACGAGCAGTACTTC. This encodes CASSVRAFYEQYF.

This clone was recorded many times. The rearrangement joins TRBV9 to TRBJ2-7; tentatively, D is TRBD1 or TRBD2 (5 bases each). Germline CDR1 is SGDLS and CDR2 is YYNGEE. The V end was cut by 0 bases, the J end by 5 bases, with 12 bases between. The CDR3 has 14 residues. The CDR3 reads CASSVAGASDEQYF. CDR3 in DNA: TGTGCCAGCAGCGTAGCCGGGGCATCCGACGAGCAGTACTTC.

This chain joins TRBV11-2 and TRBJ2-7; the D gene could be TRBD1 or TRBD2 (5 bases each). Trimming stripped 0 bases from V and 4 bases from J, with 10 bases between. The CDR3 is 14 residues long. Germline CDR1 and CDR2: SGHAT and FQNNGV. Here the CDR3 reads CASSLEGTAYEQYF. The CDR3 DNA follows: TGTGCCAGCAGCTTAGAGGGGACGGCTTACGAGCAGTACTTC.

The chain carries TRBV25-1 and TRBJ2-1, with 8 bases that match TRBD1. This CDR3 comprises 16 residues. V trimming: 2 bases; J trimming: 4 bases; junction bases outside the gene matches: 7. Germline assignment: CDR1 MGHDK and CDR2 SYGVNS. The CDR3 is CASSEGLGQGYNEQFF. The DNA of the CDR3 is TGTGCCAGCAGTGAAGGTCTCGGACAGGGATACAATGAGCAGTTCTTC.

The rearrangement joins TRBV19 to TRBJ1-3; tentative D call: TRBD1 (6 bases). Per germline, CDR1 LNHDA and CDR2 SQIVND (reference sequence). CDR3 length equals 16 residues. V was clipped by 4 bases and J by 0 bases, with 13 bases between them. The CDR3 nucleotides are TGTGCCAGTAGTACTTGGACAGTCAGCTCTGGAAACACCATATATTTT. This translates into CASSTWTVSSGNTIYF.

V and J are TRBV6-6 and TRBJ1-5; TRBD1 is a possible D gene (5 bases). The CDR3 sequence is 16 residues long. V was pared by 6 bases and J by 3 bases, with 18 bases between. CDR1 and CDR2 from the germline V gene are MNHNY and SVGAGI (reference sequence). Here the CDR3 DNA reads TGTGCCAGCAGCCGCACCGCGGGGGGGTACAATCAGCCCCAGCATTTT. This gives the protein CASSRTAGGYNQPQHF.

This chain uses TRBV9 with TRBJ2-7; 7 bases agree with TRBD1. This CDR3 comprises 14 residues. Trimming at V came to 0 bases and at J to 4 bases, leaving 4 bases not matched to a gene. The germline V gene encodes CDR1 SGDLS and CDR2 YYNGEE. The CDR3 DNA follows: TGTGCCAGCAGCGTAGGAGGGGGCGGATACGAGCAGTACTTC. This encodes CASSVGGGGYEQYF. The full variable domain, in which reference TRBV9 and TRBJ2-7 provide the parts outside the CDR3, is DSGVTQTPKHLITATGQRVTLRCSPRSGDLSVYWYQQSLDQGLQFLIQYYNGEERAKGNILERFSAQQFPDLHSELNLSSLELGDSALYFCASSVGGGGYEQYFGPGTRLTVT.

This clone occurred once. The genes are TRBV28 and TRBJ1-4; no clear D gene. Between the trimmed V and J ends, which lost 2 bases and 5 bases, there was a span of 12 bases. Germline CDR1 MDHEN, CDR2 SYDVKM. The CDR3 is made up of 15 amino acids. This CDR3 is CASSLPKVGNEKLFF. Here the CDR3 DNA reads TGTGCCAGCAGTTTACCGAAAGTAGGAAATGAAAAACTGTTTTTT.

The chain employs TRBV29-1 and TRBJ1-2; tentatively, D is TRBD1 (5 bases). This CDR3 has 12 residues. The ends were cut back, 3 bases at V and 9 bases at J, with 14 bases in the middle. Per the germline V gene, CDR1 is SQVTM and CDR2 is ANQGSEA. CDR3 DNA: TGCAGCGTTGAGGCGGGGCCAAGAAGCTACACCTTC. Its protein product is CSVEAGPRSYTF.

This chain uses TRBV5-4 with TRBJ2-3, with D hard to call. Trimming took 3 bases from V and 6 from J, leaving 11 bases between them. The CDR3 extends over 13 amino acids. Germline loops: CDR1 SGHNT, CDR2 YYREEE (reference sequence). The CDR3 here is CASSSTLGDTQYF. In DNA, the CDR3 is TGTGCCAGCAGCTCAACTCTTGGGGATACGCAGTATTTT.

This clone has a single count. The chain carries TRBV27 and TRBJ2-7; 7 nucleotides match TRBD2. Trimming cost V 4 bases and J 7 bases; bases outside gene matches: 16. Germline V gene lookup returns CDR1 MNHEY and CDR2 SMNVEV (reference sequence). The CDR3 contains 16 residues. The CDR3 DNA sequence: TGTGCCAGCAGTTACGGTAGCTGGGGGGGTACGCAAGAGCAGTACTTC. Translating gives CASSYGSWGGTQEQYF.

In its sample, this clone was seen a few times. This chain joins TRBV6-6 and TRBJ2-5; 10 positions match TRBD2. V lost 2 bases to trimming and J lost 5 bases; unmatched junction nucleotides: 5. Germline V gene sequence: CDR1 MNHNY, CDR2 SVGAGI (reference sequence). The CDR3 consists of 15 residues. The CDR3 nucleotides read TGTGCCAGCAGTTACAAGCGGGAGGGCCTCGAGACCCAGTACTTC. Translating gives CASSYKREGLETQYF.

This chain links TRBV5-4 with TRBJ2-7; D tentatively reads TRBD1 or TRBD2 (6 bases each). This CDR3 comprises 16 residues. Germline V gives CDR1 SGHNT, CDR2 YYREEE (reference sequence). Trimming removed 4 bases at V and 2 bases at J, with 19 bases between. The CDR3 DNA is TGTGCCAGCAGCCCCAGCCGGGGGCCAGGGGCCTACGAGCAGTACTTC. It specifies CASSPSRGPGAYEQYF.

This clone came up once. The gene calls are TRBV5-6 and TRBJ1-2; D remains unclear. V shed 1 base and J shed 4 bases, with 11 bases lying between them. The CDR3 loop spans 14 amino acids. Germline V CDR1 and CDR2: SGHDT, YYEEEE. Here the CDR3 reads CASSLRQAPYGYTF. CDR3 sequence (DNA): TGTGCCAGCAGCTTGCGGCAGGCCCCCTATGGCTACACCTTC.

The V and J genes are TRBV28 and TRBJ2-3; 10 bases are shared with TRBD2. The CDR3 contains 16 residues. Trimming at V came to 8 bases and at J to 6 bases, leaving 14 bases not matched to a gene. CDR1 is MDHEN and CDR2 is SYDVKM in the germline V gene. This chain's CDR3 is CASQSLLAGDADTQYF. In DNA, the CDR3 is TGTGCCAGCCAAAGCCTCCTAGCGGGGGATGCGGATACGCAGTATTTT.

The chain couples TRBV19 to TRBJ2-7; D possibly uses TRBD1 or TRBD2 (5 bases each). The CDR3 is made up of 15 amino acids. Germline V CDR1 and CDR2: LNHDA, SQIVND (reference sequence). Trimming took off 9 bases at V and 6 bases at J, with 24 bases between the two ends. CDR3 coding DNA: TGTGCCAGCAGTTACTCTCCGGGGTACCAGGGCGAGCAGTACTTC. Protein: CASSYSPGYQGEQYF.

The chain recombines TRBV2 with TRBJ2-3, with unresolved D. CDR3 length: 15 residues. Germline V CDR1 and CDR2: SNHLY, FYNNEI. V shed 3 bases and J shed 3 bases, with 13 bases lying between them. This CDR3 is CASSDPMVETDTQYF. In DNA, the CDR3 is TGTGCCAGCAGTGACCCAATGGTCGAGACAGATACGCAGTATTTT.

The rearrangement uses TRBV11-3 and TRBJ2-7, with a tentative D call TRBD1 (6 bases). This CDR3 is 14 amino acids long. CDR1 and CDR2 (germline): SGHNT, YENEEA. The ends were cut back, 5 bases at V and 7 bases at J, with 18 bases in the middle. DNA for the CDR3: TGTGCCAGCAGCCCTTCGCAGGGACACGTAGAGCAGTACTTC. This gives the protein CASSPSQGHVEQYF.

J is TRBJ2-1 and V is TRBV25-1; possibly TRBD2 for D (5 bases). Germline CDR1 and CDR2: MGHDK and SYGVNS. The CDR3 has 15 amino acids. V was shortened by 6 bases and J by 6 bases, with 18 bases between the two germline ends. This chain's CDR3 is CASSKAETPRNEQFF. The CDR3 nucleotides read TGTGCCAGCAGCAAAGCGGAGACCCCTCGCAATGAGCAGTTCTTC. Full variable domain (remainder filled in from reference TRBV25-1 and TRBJ2-1): EADIYQTPRYLVIGTGKKITLECSQTMGHDKMYWYQQDPGMELHLIHYSYGVNSTEKGDLSSESTVSRIRTEHFPLTLESARPSHTSQYLCASSKAETPRNEQFFGPGTRLTVL.

The V call is TRBV6-1, the J call TRBJ2-5; no reliable D call. V lost 1 base, J lost 3 bases, and 9 bases lay in between. This CDR3 comprises 14 residues. Germline values: CDR1 MNHNS, CDR2 SASEGT. This chain's CDR3 is CASSEGPGEETQYF. The CDR3 DNA reads TGTGCCAGCAGTGAAGGGCCCGGTGAAGAGACCCAGTACTTC.

The V call is TRBV5-3, the J call TRBJ2-7, with 11 nucleotides matching TRBD2. TRBV5-3 is known as an ORF, though its function is uncertain. The CDR3 totals 19 residues. The V and J ends lost 4 bases and 6 bases, in that order; junction bases with no gene match: 21. The CDR3 spells CARSPEPGLAVRVSVEQYF. The CDR3 nucleotides read TGTGCCAGAAGCCCGGAACCGGGACTAGCGGTTCGAGTCTCGGTCGAGCAGTACTTC.

This chain uses TRBV6-5 with TRBJ2-2; D is unclear. Germline CDR1 MNHEY, CDR2 SVGAGI. V dropped 5 bases and J dropped 0 bases, with 10 bases sitting between them. The CDR3 is made up of 15 amino acids. The CDR3 protein is CASSRTLANTGELFF. CDR3 sequence (DNA): TGTGCCAGCAGTCGGACGCTCGCGAACACCGGGGAGCTGTTTTTT.

The chain is built from TRBV4-1 and TRBJ1-5, with a weak D call TRBD1 (5 bases). The CDR3 is 14 amino acids. Looked up from germline, CDR1 is MGHRA and CDR2 is YSYEKL. The ends were cut back, 0 bases at V and 10 bases at J, with 13 bases in the middle. CDR3 nucleotide sequence: TGCGCCAGCAGCCAAGAAGGGGAATCCAAACCCCAGCATTTT. Protein product: CASSQEGESKPQHF.

This rearrangement joins TRBV6-5 to TRBJ2-1; unclear D gene. Trimming shortened V by 6 bases and J by 2 bases, and 8 bases separated the two germline ends. The germline V gene has CDR1 MNHEY and CDR2 SVGAGI. CDR3 length: 13 residues. The CDR3 sequence: CASRQAAYNEQFF. The DNA for the CDR3 is TGTGCCAGCAGGCAGGCGGCCTACAATGAGCAGTTCTTC.